This T cell receptor beta chain was identified during a study of T-cell reconstitution after alpha-beta-depleted transplantation in children. This clonotype came up many times. V was pared by 10 bases and J by 2 bases, with 15 bases between. Germline V gene lookup returns CDR1 SEHNR and CDR2 FQNEAQ (reference sequence). The CDR3 length is 13 residues. Using unique molecular identifiers, the investigators prepared the TCRbeta library. TCRdb re-called the PCR reads through MiXCR, storing one row per CDR3 protein. The repertoire holds 150,000 to 200,000 distinct CDR3 sequences, with roughly 15% as singletons.

The specimen comprised PBMCs from the stem cell graft donor, sampled from the stem cell graft. This receptor was obtained from a human donor who donated a stem cell graft to a child with acute lymphoblastic leukemia. J is TRBJ2-7 and V is TRBV7-9, with D perhaps matching TRBD2 (5 bases). The CDR3 sequence: CAILDGGTYEQYF. In DNA, the CDR3 is TGTGCCATTCTAGACGGAGGAACCTACGAGCAGTACTTC.